Listed below are T cell receptor beta chains from one sample, sequenced in a study of blood T cell repertoires in COVID-19. The repertoire was sequenced with immunoSEQ multiplex PCR; TCRdb's copy has only in-frame clones and lacks some. The table lists 150,000 to 200,000 clones, 65% to 90% of them singletons. The sample consisted of peripheral blood. The receptor set was obtained from a man between 45 and 60 years old with active or convalescent COVID-19. Each CDR3 is given with its conserved first and last residue.

TRBJ2-5	TRBV19	CASNAGAMKTQYF
TRBJ1-5	TRBV6-2/TRBV6-3	CASSTEQGGYSNQPQHF
TRBJ2-2	TRBV11-1	CASSPRGQGGELFF
TRBJ1-2	TRBV5-1	CASSLRDREDRYTF
TRBJ2-5	TRBV9	CASSGQGKGETQYF
TRBJ2-1	TRBV4-1	CASSPLAGGPNNEQFF
TRBJ1-4	TRBV28	CASSLEVATNEKLFF
TRBJ2-7	TRBV7-2	CASSSKGAVAGGGSEQYF
TRBJ2-3	TRBV23-1	CASSQPLSGGTDTQYF
TRBJ2-5	TRBV18	CASSLQGVGETQYF
TRBJ1-5	TRBV2	CASSMDRGNQPQHF
TRBJ1-4	TRBV30	CAWSPREKLFF
TRBJ1-6	TRBV19	CASSTPGQGTGSPLHF
TRBJ2-1	TRBV6-6	CASSYLGQGAGEQFF
TRBJ2-7	TRBV11-2	CASSLVTGEYEQYF
TRBJ2-2	TRBV5-1	CASSFSGELFF
TRBJ2-1	TRBV7-9	CASTPATTNNEQFF
TRBJ2-1	TRBV6-6	CASRPGGNDEQFF
TRBJ2-1	TRBV7-9	CASSSSGDEQFF
TRBJ1-1	TRBV6-6	CASSSHSGTENTEAFF
TRBJ1-5	TRBV12-5	CASGHSSNQPQHF
TRBJ2-3	TRBV7-9	CASSLAFGQGGWFTDTQYF
TRBJ1-1	TRBV11-3	CASSLEARGEAFF
TRBJ1-1	TRBV5-1	CASSLGGQLNTEAFF
TRBJ1-5	TRBV28	CASSLNHFHSSNQPQHF
TRBJ1-2	TRBV6-5	CASRLSTGMGYTF
TRBJ1-2	TRBV3-1/TRBV3-2	CASSQGEVSSGYTF
TRBJ1-6	TRBV2	CASSENRVGNSPLHF
TRBJ2-7	TRBV5-1	CASSIQSSGAMYEQYF
TRBJ2-3	TRBV6-1	CASSESLLAGEPNTQYF
TRBJ2-5	TRBV4-1	CASSLRASAQETQYF
TRBJ1-6	TRBV5-1	CASSEGTGRSPLHF
TRBJ2-5	TRBV4-1	CASSQDLYKQETQYF
TRBJ2-7	TRBV4-1	CASSQERVSYEQYF
TRBJ1-5	TRBV6-2/TRBV6-3	CASSPGQGRNQPQHF
TRBJ2-7	TRBV27	CASSLRTGSYEQYF
TRBJ2-1	TRBV6-5	CASRTGGDEQFF
TRBJ2-2	TRBV9	CASSVVGGPSTGELFF
TRBJ2-5	TRBV5-4	CASTLGTGGGETQYF
TRBJ1-6	TRBV3-1/TRBV3-2	CASRPGRPGQSSYNSPLHF
TRBJ1-5	TRBV28	CASSPSPGQGAGQPQHF
TRBJ2-2	TRBV9	CASSVAFEDRDYTGELFF
TRBJ2-5	TRBV4-1	CASSHPDREETQYF
TRBJ1-2	TRBV30	CAWSPEGNGYTF